This T cell receptor (beta chain) was obtained from a study of neurological immune-mediated disorders. MiXCR, run by TCRdb on the 5' RACE reads, gives a single entry per CDR3 protein. The sample lists some 20,000 distinct CDR3 sequences, 7.5% occurring once. By share of the sample, this clonotype is medium-sized. The TCR originated in a woman aged 25 to 39 with HTLV-1-associated myelopathy (HAM/TSP). Sequencing was carried out using CD8+ T cells from blood.

The CDR3 is CSARAPSGRTDTQYF. CDR3 in DNA: TGCAGTGCTAGAGCCCCTAGCGGGCGCACAGATACGCAGTATTTT. The chain joins TRBV20-1 to TRBJ2-3, with TRBD2 matching 8 bases. CDR3 length: 15 amino acids. Germline loops: CDR1 DFQATT, CDR2 SNEGSKA (reference sequence). V gave up 1 base and J gave up 1 base; unmatched junction bases: 4.